The T cell receptor beta chain described here comes from a study of T cell responses to AZD1222 COVID-19 vaccine. The study, taken as a whole, reports: Clonal diversity was possibly underestimated; the donors were predominantly white British and more often female. Regions 160-218 and 743-854 held dominance among vaccine-associated CD4 TCRs, which spanned spike. Baseline seropositives among AZD1222 recipients totaled only 5 to 7.

This CDR3 spans 15 amino acids. V was shortened by 4 bases and J by 5 bases, with 17 bases between the two germline ends. The germline CDR1 and CDR2 sequences are MGHRA and YSYEKL. TCRdb's copy holds only in-frame clones and misses some; the assay was immunoSEQ multiplex PCR. Of 80,000 or so clones in the sample, 75% to 90% were seen once. On this clone itself: What it binds is unknown.

The receptor was isolated from an adult who received the AZD1222 COVID-19 vaccine. The chain is built from TRBV4-1 and TRBJ1-1, with D unclear. The specimen comprised peripheral blood, sampled 28 days after the second AZD1222 dose. The CDR3 loop is CASSPTRALWTEAFF. CDR3 sequence (DNA): TGCGCCAGCAGCCCAACGAGGGCTCTGTGGACTGAAGCTTTCTTT.